This T cell receptor beta chain emerged from a study of blood T cells in healthy people across ages. This CDR3 has 12 amino acids. With 3 bases removed from V and 12 bases from J, the gap between germline ends came to 15 bases. Per germline, CDR1 MGHDK and CDR2 SYGVNS. Extracted total RNA amounted to at least 6 micrograms for each sample. Using a J-beta primer mix together with a sample-barcoded 5' primer, a second PCR was run for about 6 to 12 cycles. TCRdb used MiXCR to reprocess the 5' RACE reads, holding one entry per CDR3 protein. The table lists 1,100,000 or so distinct CDR3 sequences, under 45% of them singletons.

The TCR comes from a woman aged 55 to 70 in good health. Sequenced material: blood. The genes are TRBV25-1 and TRBJ2-7; no definite D call. CDR3 coding DNA: TGTGCCAGCAGTGATCCGCCGACTGGGCCGTACTTC. This codes for CASSDPPTGPYF.